The rows below give T cell receptor beta chains drawn from one sample of a study of blood T cell repertoires in COVID-19. The method was immunoSEQ multiplex PCR; TCRdb's version includes in-frame clones alone and lacks a portion of them. The sample consists of around 280,000 clones, about nine tenths of them appearing once. The sequencing sample was made of peripheral blood. Every receptor here comes from a woman in her 30s with COVID-19, enrolled during active disease. The CDR3 runs from the conserved cysteine through the conserved F or W. A D gene is named only where the DNA matches it firmly. The listing skips clone size in some rows; elsewhere it reads once, few, many or a size class.

.	.	TRBV5-1	TRBJ1-2	16	CASSLAFWQGLSGYTF	TGCGCCAGCAGCTTGGCCTTCTGGCAGGGTTTGAGTGGCTACACCTTC
.	.	TRBV2	TRBJ2-1	13	CASSALPPDEQFF	TGTGCCAGCAGCGCCCTACCCCCGGATGAGCAGTTCTTC
.	.	TRBV27	TRBJ2-7	12	CASSFRGYEQYF	TGTGCCAGCAGTTTCAGGGGCTACGAGCAGTACTTC
.	.	TRBV19	TRBJ1-5	15	CASRGDFRRGQPQHF	TGTGCCAGTAGGGGGGACTTCCGGCGGGGTCAGCCCCAGCATTTT
TRBD2	.	TRBV2	TRBJ2-2	16	CASRPGLAGGTGELFF	TGTGCCAGCAGGCCCGGGCTAGCGGGCGGGACCGGGGAGCTGTTTTTT
TRBD1	few	TRBV30	TRBJ1-3	13	CAWSGGQSATIYF	TGTGCCTGGAGTGGGGGACAGAGTGCCACCATATATTTT
TRBD1	few	TRBV5-1	TRBJ1-5	15	CASSLGQGRNQPQHF	TGCGCCAGCAGCTTGGGACAGGGGCGTAATCAGCCCCAGCATTTT
TRBD2	.	TRBV6-2/TRBV6-3	TRBJ2-1	13	CASSYTAGYEQFF	TGTGCCAGCAGTTACACAGCGGGGTATGAGCAGTTCTTC
TRBD2	.	TRBV13	TRBJ2-6	15	CASSSGRTGANVLTF	TGTGCCAGCTCTAGCGGGAGGACGGGGGCCAACGTCCTGACTTTC
.	.	TRBV10-3	TRBJ2-1	13	CAIRTEVGNEQFF	TGTGCCATCAGGACAGAGGTGGGCAATGAGCAGTTCTTC
TRBD1	.	TRBV30	TRBJ2-7	15	CAWRPRPGQGDEQYF	TGTGCCTGGAGACCCCGCCCCGGACAGGGTGACGAGCAGTACTTC
.	.	TRBV6-5	TRBJ2-2	13	CASSYRGTGELFF	TGTGCCAGCAGTTACAGAGGGACCGGGGAGCTGTTTTTT
.	.	TRBV6-5	TRBJ1-1	11	CASRDGRGAFF	TGTGCCAGCAGGGACGGGAGGGGAGCTTTCTTT
.	.	TRBV4-1	TRBJ2-1	15	CASSQKLQEGGEQFF	TGCGCCAGCAGCCAAAAGCTTCAGGAGGGAGGTGAGCAGTTCTTC
.	.	TRBV28	TRBJ2-4	13	CASCLGPKNIQYF	TGTGCCAGCTGTTTGGGGCCCAAAAACATTCAGTACTTC
TRBD1	once	TRBV6-5	TRBJ1-1	13	CASSRTGDTEAFF	TGTGCCAGCAGTAGGACAGGGGACACTGAAGCTTTCTTT
.	.	TRBV20-1	TRBJ1-1	14	CSASRAGGRTEAFF	TGCAGTGCTAGTCGGGCGGGGGGAAGGACTGAAGCTTTCTTT
TRBD2	few	TRBV9	TRBJ2-3	18	CASSVRGTSGMFTDTQYF	TGTGCCAGCAGCGTAAGGGGGACTAGCGGGATGTTCACAGATACGCAGTATTTT
TRBD1	few	TRBV12-3/TRBV12-4	TRBJ1-2	13	CASSFGRGFGYTF	TGTGCCAGCAGTTTTGGCAGGGGGTTTGGCTACACCTTC
TRBD1	.	TRBV7-8	TRBJ2-2	17	CASSFPGTGLNTGELFF	TGTGCCAGCAGCTTCCCCGGGACAGGTTTGAACACCGGGGAGCTGTTTTTT
.	.	TRBV3-1/TRBV3-2	TRBJ2-1	15	CASSPTFRRHNEQFF	TGTGCCAGCAGCCCGACCTTTCGGAGGCACAATGAGCAGTTCTTC
.	.	TRBV6-6	TRBJ1-1	14	CASSYAGLNTEAFF	TGTGCCAGCAGTTACGCCGGTCTGAACACTGAAGCTTTCTTT
TRBD1	.	TRBV10-3	TRBJ1-1	13	CAIRDRGDTEAFF	TGTGCCATCAGGGACAGGGGAGACACTGAAGCTTTCTTT
TRBD2	.	TRBV11-3	TRBJ2-2	16	CASSFGTSGNTGELFF	TGTGCCAGCAGCTTTGGGACTAGCGGGAACACCGGGGAGCTGTTTTTT
.	.	TRBV10-2	TRBJ1-5	13	CASTAVRDQPQHF	TGCGCCAGCACGGCTGTGAGGGATCAGCCCCAGCATTTT
.	once	TRBV24-1	TRBJ1-5	16	CATSDRGRDSNQPQHF	TGTGCCACCAGTGATAGAGGGAGGGACAGCAATCAGCCCCAGCATTTT
TRBD1	.	TRBV9	TRBJ2-7	15	CASSSRTGVKSEQYF	TGTGCCAGCAGCTCCAGGACAGGGGTGAAATCCGAGCAGTACTTC
.	.	TRBV6-2/TRBV6-3	TRBJ2-1	16	CASSSLLRDEKNEQFF	TGTGCCAGCAGTTCACTCCTGCGGGATGAGAAGAATGAGCAGTTCTTC
.	once	TRBV27	TRBJ2-5	13	CASSLLGGGTQYF	TGTGCCAGCAGTTTATTAGGGGGGGGGACCCAGTACTTC
.	.	TRBV27	TRBJ1-5	14	CASRRLYGNQPQHF	TGTGCCAGCAGGAGGTTATATGGCAATCAGCCCCAGCATTTT
.	.	TRBV2	TRBJ2-3	11	CASSERQAQYF	TGTGCCAGCAGTGAACGCCAGGCGCAGTATTTT
TRBD2	.	TRBV5-1	TRBJ2-5	16	CASSPIPTSGQKTQYF	TGCGCCAGCAGCCCGATTCCCACTAGCGGGCAAAAGACCCAGTACTTC
.	.	TRBV5-6	TRBJ2-5	13	CASRPDREETQYF	TGTGCCAGCAGACCGGACAGAGAAGAGACCCAGTACTTC
TRBD2	.	TRBV4-2	TRBJ2-6	20	CASSQADPGQGGSGANVLTF	TGTGCCAGCAGCCAAGCGGATCCCGGTCAGGGAGGGTCTGGGGCCAACGTCCTGACTTTC
.	.	TRBV30	TRBJ1-1	14	CAWSPDRKNTEAFF	TGTGCCTGGAGTCCGGACAGAAAGAACACTGAAGCTTTCTTT
TRBD1	.	TRBV27	TRBJ1-3	18	CASSLSSGTGDSGNTIYF	TGTGCCAGCAGTTTATCATCCGGGACAGGAGACTCTGGAAACACCATATATTTT
TRBD1	.	TRBV9	TRBJ2-3	16	CASSFLGTGSTDTQYF	TGTGCCAGCAGCTTTCTCGGGACAGGGAGCACAGATACGCAGTATTTT
.	.	TRBV9	TRBJ2-1	16	CASSVGRGSSYNEQFF	TGTGCCAGCAGCGTAGGGCGGGGTTCCTCCTACAATGAGCAGTTCTTC
.	.	TRBV6-5	TRBJ1-2	11	CAAEYYYGYTF	TGTGCCGCGGAGTATTACTATGGCTACACCTTC
TRBD2	once	TRBV27	TRBJ2-7	16	CASSLIAGGPKYEQYF	TGTGCCAGCAGTTTAATAGCGGGAGGGCCGAAGTACGAGCAGTACTTC
.	.	TRBV1	TRBJ2-1	16	CTSSQTRREGSDEQFF	TGCACCAGCAGCCAAACGCGGCGGGAGGGTAGTGATGAGCAGTTCTTC
TRBD1	once	TRBV3-1/TRBV3-2	TRBJ2-2	16	CASSRNTGGADGELFF	TGTGCCAGCAGCCGTAATACAGGGGGCGCGGACGGGGAGCTGTTTTTT
TRBD2	few	TRBV2	TRBJ2-7	13	CASSSGREYEQYF	TGTGCCAGCAGTAGCGGGAGGGAGTACGAGCAGTACTTC
TRBD1	.	TRBV4-3	TRBJ1-2	16	CASSQDRTGSIYGYTF	TGCGCCAGCAGCCAAGATAGGACAGGGTCCATCTATGGCTACACCTTC
TRBD1	.	TRBV30	TRBJ1-5	16	CAWSGRDRLFNQPQHF	TGTGCCTGGAGTGGGCGGGACAGGTTATTCAATCAGCCCCAGCATTTT
TRBD1	.	TRBV5-4	TRBJ1-1	16	CASSPWTGGGITEAFF	TGTGCCAGCAGCCCGTGGACAGGGGGCGGAATCACTGAAGCTTTCTTT
.	.	TRBV28	TRBJ1-2	11	CASGRNYGYTF	TGTGCCAGCGGGAGGAACTATGGCTACACCTTC
.	.	TRBV6-5	TRBJ2-7	14	CASSYPGGLAEQYF	TGTGCCAGCAGTTACCCAGGGGGGTTGGCAGAGCAGTACTTC
TRBD2	.	TRBV19	TRBJ2-1	15	CASSTGLAAFSEQFF	TGTGCCAGTAGTACGGGACTAGCGGCCTTCAGTGAGCAGTTCTTC
.	.	TRBV7-6	TRBJ1-5	14	CASSPTQDFQPQHF	TGTGCCAGCAGCCCTACCCAGGATTTTCAGCCCCAGCATTTT
.	.	TRBV27	TRBJ2-7	16	CASSSEGWGVSNEQYF	TGTGCCAGCAGTTCGGAAGGGTGGGGGGTGTCTAACGAGCAGTACTTC
.	.	TRBV28	TRBJ1-6	16	CASSFSQGNVRSPLHF	TGTGCCAGCAGTTTCTCACAGGGTAACGTTCGATCACCCCTCCACTTT
.	.	TRBV24-1	TRBJ2-1	12	CATSDYGTQQFF	TGTGCCACCAGTGATTATGGGACACAGCAGTTCTTC
TRBD2	.	TRBV28	TRBJ2-5	16	CASSGLAGGPPGTQYF	TGTGCCAGCAGCGGACTAGCGGGAGGCCCGCCAGGGACCCAGTACTTC
.	.	TRBV5-4	TRBJ2-1	15	CASSSGQEDYNEQFF	TGTGCCAGCAGCTCCGGGCAGGAGGACTACAATGAGCAGTTCTTC
TRBD1	.	TRBV27	TRBJ2-1	17	CASSFIRGTGGYNEQFF	TGTGCCAGCAGTTTCATCCGCGGGACAGGGGGTTACAATGAGCAGTTCTTC
.	.	TRBV30	TRBJ1-1	11	CAWGQNTEAFF	TGTGCCTGGGGACAGAACACTGAAGCTTTCTTT
.	.	TRBV5-1	TRBJ1-1	16	CASSSLSFRVNTEAFF	TGCGCCAGCAGCTCACTCTCCTTCAGGGTGAACACTGAAGCTTTCTTT
TRBD1	.	TRBV6-5	TRBJ1-5	14	CASSGTGVNQPQHF	TGTGCCAGCAGCGGGACAGGGGTCAATCAGCCCCAGCATTTT